Shown below are 3 T cell receptor beta chains from a single sample sequenced in a study of blood T cell repertoires in COVID-19. Libraries were prepared by immunoSEQ multiplex PCR; TCRdb keeps only in-frame clonotypes and omits some of them. Among about 370,000 clones listed, around nine tenths were seen once. The sequenced sample was PBMCs or T cells enriched from blood (not recorded which). The receptors come from a woman aged 25 to 39 who had recovered from COVID-19.

The rearrangement uses TRBV28 and TRBJ1-5; tentative D call: TRBD1 (5 bases). The CDR3 has 14 amino acids. The V end lost 2 bases, the J end lost 7 bases, and 12 bases lay between the germline ends. CDR1 is MDHEN, CDR2 SYDVKM, per germline. The CDR3 protein is CASSLSREGQPQHF. The CDR3 DNA is TGTGCCAGCAGTTTAAGCAGGGAGGGCCAGCCCCAGCATTTT.

The genes are TRBV5-6 and TRBJ2-3; TRBD2 matches at 9 bases. V gave up 0 bases and J gave up 1 base; unmatched junction bases: 3. This CDR3 region has 16 residues. Germline CDR1 is SGHDT and CDR2 is YYEEEE. CDR3 coding DNA: TGTGCCAGCAGCTTGGAAATAGCGGGGGGCACAGATACGCAGTATTTT. Protein: CASSLEIAGGTDTQYF.

This clone was seen once. The chain combines TRBV2 with TRBJ1-2, with no clear D. The CDR3 length is 13 residues. With 8 bases removed from V and 3 bases from J, the gap between germline ends came to 13 bases. Germline-derived CDR1 and CDR2 are SNHLY and FYNNEI. The CDR3 sequence is CASLGGTYYGYTF. In DNA form, the CDR3 reads TGTGCCAGCCTCGGCGGAACTTACTATGGCTACACCTTC.